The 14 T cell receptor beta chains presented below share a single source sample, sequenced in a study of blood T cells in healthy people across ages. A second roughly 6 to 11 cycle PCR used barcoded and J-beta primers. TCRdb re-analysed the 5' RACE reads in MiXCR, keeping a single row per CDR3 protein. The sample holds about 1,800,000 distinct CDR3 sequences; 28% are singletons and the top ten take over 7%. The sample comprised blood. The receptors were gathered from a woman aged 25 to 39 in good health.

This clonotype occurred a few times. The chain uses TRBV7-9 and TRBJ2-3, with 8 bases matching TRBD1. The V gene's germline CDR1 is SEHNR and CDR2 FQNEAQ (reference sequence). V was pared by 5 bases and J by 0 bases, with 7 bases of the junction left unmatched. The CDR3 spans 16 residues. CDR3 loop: CASSATGGSSTDTQYF. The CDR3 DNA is TGTGCCAGCAGCGCTACAGGGGGTTCTAGCACAGATACGCAGTATTTT.

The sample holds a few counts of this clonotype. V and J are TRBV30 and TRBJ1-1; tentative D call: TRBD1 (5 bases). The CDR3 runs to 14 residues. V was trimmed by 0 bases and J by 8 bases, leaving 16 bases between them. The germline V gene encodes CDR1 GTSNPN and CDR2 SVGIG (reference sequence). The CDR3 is CAWSVLSQGIEAFF. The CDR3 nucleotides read TGTGCCTGGAGTGTACTTTCCCAGGGTATCGAAGCTTTCTTT.

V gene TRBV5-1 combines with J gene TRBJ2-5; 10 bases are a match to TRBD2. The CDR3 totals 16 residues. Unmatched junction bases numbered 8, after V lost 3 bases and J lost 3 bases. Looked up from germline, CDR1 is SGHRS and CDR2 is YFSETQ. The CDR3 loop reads CASSSGTSAPEETQYF. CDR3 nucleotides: TGCGCCAGCAGCTCCGGGACTAGCGCCCCGGAAGAGACCCAGTACTTC.

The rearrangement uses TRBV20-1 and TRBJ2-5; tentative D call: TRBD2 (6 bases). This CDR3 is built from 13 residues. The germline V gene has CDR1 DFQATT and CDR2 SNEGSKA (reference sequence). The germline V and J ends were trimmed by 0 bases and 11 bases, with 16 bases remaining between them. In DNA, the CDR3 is TGCAGTGCTAGAGATAGGCGGGACCATGAGCAGTACTTC. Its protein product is CSARDRRDHEQYF.

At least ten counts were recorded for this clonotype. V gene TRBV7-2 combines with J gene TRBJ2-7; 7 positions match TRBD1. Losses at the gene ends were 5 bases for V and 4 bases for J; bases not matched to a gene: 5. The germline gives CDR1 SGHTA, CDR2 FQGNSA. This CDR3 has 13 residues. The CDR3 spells CASSLQQGYEQYF. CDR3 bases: TGTGCCAGCAGCCTCCAACAGGGGTACGAGCAGTACTTC.

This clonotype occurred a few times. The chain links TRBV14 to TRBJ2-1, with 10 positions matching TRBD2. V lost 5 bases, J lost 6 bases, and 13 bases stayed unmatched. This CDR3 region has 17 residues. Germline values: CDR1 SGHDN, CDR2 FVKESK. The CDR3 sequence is CASSSPTLAGAGNEQFF. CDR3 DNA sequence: TGTGCCAGCAGCTCCCCCACCCTAGCGGGAGCGGGCAATGAGCAGTTCTTC.

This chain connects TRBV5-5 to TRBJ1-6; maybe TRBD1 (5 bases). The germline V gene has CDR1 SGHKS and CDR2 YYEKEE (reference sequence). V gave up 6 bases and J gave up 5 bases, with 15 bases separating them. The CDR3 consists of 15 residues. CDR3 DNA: TGTGCCAGCACAGGGAGTTTCCCGGATAATTCACCCCTCCACTTT. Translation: CASTGSFPDNSPLHF.

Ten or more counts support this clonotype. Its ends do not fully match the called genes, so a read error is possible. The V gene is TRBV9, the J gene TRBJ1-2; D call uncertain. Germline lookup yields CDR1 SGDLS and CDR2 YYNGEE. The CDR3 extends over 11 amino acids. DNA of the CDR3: TGCGCCAGCAGCGCATCCTATGGCTACACCTTC. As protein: CASSASYGYTF.

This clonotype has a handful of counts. The chain's CDR3 is CASSLEDSRHEQYF. The DNA for the CDR3 is TGCGCCAGCAGCTTGGAGGACAGCAGGCACGAGCAGTACTTC. This chain connects TRBV5-1 to TRBJ2-7, with D maybe TRBD1 (6 bases). Germline assignment: CDR1 SGHRS and CDR2 YFSETQ. Trimming took 0 bases from V and 5 from J, leaving 12 bases between them. This CDR3 contains 14 residues.

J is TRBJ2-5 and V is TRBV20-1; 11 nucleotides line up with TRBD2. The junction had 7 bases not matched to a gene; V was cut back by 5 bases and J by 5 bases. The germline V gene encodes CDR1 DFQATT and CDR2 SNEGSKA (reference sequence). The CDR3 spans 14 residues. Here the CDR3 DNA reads TGCAGTGCTTCTAGCGGGAGGCCCGGGGAGACCCAGTACTTC. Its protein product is CSASSGRPGETQYF.

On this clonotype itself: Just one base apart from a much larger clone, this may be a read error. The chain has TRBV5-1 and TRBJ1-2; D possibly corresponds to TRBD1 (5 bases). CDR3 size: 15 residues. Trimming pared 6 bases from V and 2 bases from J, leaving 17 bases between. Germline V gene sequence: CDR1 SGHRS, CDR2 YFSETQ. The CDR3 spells CASNRGQGPNYGYTF. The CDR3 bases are TGCGCCAGCAACCGCGGACAAGGTCCCAACTATGGCTACACCTTC. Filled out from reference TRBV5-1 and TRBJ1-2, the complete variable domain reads KAGVTQTPRYLIKTRGQQVTLSCSPISGHRSVSWYQQTPGQGLQFLFEYFSETQRNKGNFPGRFSGRQFSNSRSEMNVSTLELGDSALYLCASNRGQGPNYGYTFGSGTRLTVV.

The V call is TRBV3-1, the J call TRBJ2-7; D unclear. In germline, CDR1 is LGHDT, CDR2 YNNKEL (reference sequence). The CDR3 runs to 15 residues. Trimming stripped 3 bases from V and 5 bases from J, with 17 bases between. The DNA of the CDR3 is TGTGCCAGCAGCCACGGTTTTGAAGGGCGCGACGAGCAGTACTTC. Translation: CASSHGFEGRDEQYF.

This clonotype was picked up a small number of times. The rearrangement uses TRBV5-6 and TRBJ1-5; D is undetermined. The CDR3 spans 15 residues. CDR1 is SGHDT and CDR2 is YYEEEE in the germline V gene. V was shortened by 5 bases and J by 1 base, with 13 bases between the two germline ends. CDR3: CASSFWTASNQPQHF. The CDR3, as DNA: TGTGCCAGCAGTTTTTGGACGGCGAGCAATCAGCCCCAGCATTTT. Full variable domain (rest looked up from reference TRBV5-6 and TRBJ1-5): DAGVTQSPTHLIKTRGQQVTLRCSPKSGHDTVSWYQQALGQGPQFIFQYYEEEERQRGNFPDRFSGHQFPNYSSELNVNALLLGDSALYLCASSFWTASNQPQHFGDGTRLSIL.

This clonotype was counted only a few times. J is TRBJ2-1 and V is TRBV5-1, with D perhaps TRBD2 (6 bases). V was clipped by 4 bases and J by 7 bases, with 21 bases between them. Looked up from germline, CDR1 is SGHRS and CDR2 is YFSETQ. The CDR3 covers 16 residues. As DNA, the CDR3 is TGCGCCAGCAGCCTGCCGGGACTGAGTTCAACAAATGAGCAGTTCTTC. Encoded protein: CASSLPGLSSTNEQFF.